Reported below is one T cell receptor beta chain. This entry comes from a study of blood T cell repertoires in COVID-19. About the study: Spain, Italy and the United States supplied samples that represented acute and convalescent COVID-19. PBMCs, B-cell-depleted T cells, or T cells were the source of the cDNA or gDNA that made up the material.

This CDR3 contains 15 residues. Trimming removed 2 bases from V and 7 bases from J; junction bases left unmatched: 8. CDR1 and CDR2 from the germline V gene are MNHEY and SVGEGT. In the authors' methods: Quantification of nucleated cells was approximated via reference gene primer amplification. The method was immunoSEQ multiplex PCR; TCRdb's version includes in-frame clones alone and lacks a portion of them. The V and J calls and clone size come from that table; D and trimming were worked out from the DNA. There are around 110,000 clones in the sample; about 80% occur only once, and 11% to 15% lies in the top ten.

V and J are TRBV6-2 or TRBV6-3 and TRBJ1-1; 9 bases line up with TRBD1. The sequenced sample was peripheral blood. The TCR sequence derives from a woman aged 55 to 70 with acute or convalescent COVID-19. The CDR3 reads CASSYRPGTGIEAFF. Here the CDR3 DNA reads TGTGCCAGCAGTTACCGTCCCGGGACAGGGATTGAAGCTTTCTTT.